This T cell receptor (beta chain) was observed in a study of neurological immune-mediated disorders. Study-level points and caveats: The study found no CDR3 amino acid sequences shared by expanded clones across subjects, suggesting private repertoires in all groups. Repertoires from 18 of 34 multiple sclerosis patients grouped phylogenetically into a related-CDR3 cluster, suggesting a possible signature. HTLV-1-associated myelopathy showed the most TCR clonal expansion; multiple sclerosis the least, below healthy controls.

The ends were cut back, 1 base at V and 2 bases at J, with 11 bases in the middle. CDR3 size: 15 residues. Germline CDR1 reads SEHNR; CDR2 reads FQNEAQ (reference sequence). TCRdb re-analysed the 5' RACE reads in MiXCR, keeping a single row per CDR3 protein. The data contain about 62,000 distinct CDR3 sequences, 3% to 4% of them singletons. This clonotype was recorded at least ten times. Its antigen remains unknown. This chain uses TRBV7-9 with TRBJ1-2; D is ambiguous. The sequence derives from a woman aged 45-60 years with multiple sclerosis. Sequencing was carried out using PBMCs. CDR3 region: CASSLEREPNYGYTF. In DNA, the CDR3 is TGTGCCAGCAGCTTAGAAAGGGAACCCAACTATGGCTACACCTTC.